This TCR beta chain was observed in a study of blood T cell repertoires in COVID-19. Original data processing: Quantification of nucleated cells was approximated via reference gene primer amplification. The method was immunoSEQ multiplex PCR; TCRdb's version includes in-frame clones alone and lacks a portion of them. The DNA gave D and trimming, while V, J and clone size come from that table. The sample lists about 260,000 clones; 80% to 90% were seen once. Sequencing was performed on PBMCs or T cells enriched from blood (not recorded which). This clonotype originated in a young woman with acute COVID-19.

The CDR3 bases are TGTGCCAGCAGTTTATGGCAGGGCGGGCAGTACTTC. Amino acid sequence: CASSLWQGGQYF. This chain uses TRBV12-3 or TRBV12-4 with TRBJ2-7, with a tentative D call TRBD1 (5 bases). Trimming took 2 bases from V and 9 from J, leaving 11 bases between them. This CDR3 is 12 amino acids long.